These T cell receptor beta chains were read from a single sample in a study of tumor and adjacent non-tumor tissue in lung cancer. TCRdb re-derived calls from the multiplex PCR reads in MiXCR, one entry per CDR3 protein. This sample yields about 76,000 distinct CDR3 sequences, of which about two thirds are seen a single time; 10% to 15% belongs to the top ten. Sequenced input: lung tumor tissue. Every receptor here comes from a woman aged 70-85 years with non-small cell lung cancer. Both conserved end residues are part of each CDR3. D genes are given only for firm matches. Only part of the rows carry a size: once, few, many, or a class if the clone is expanded.

d_call	j_call	clone_size	v_call	cdr3_aa	cdr3_nt
.	TRBJ2-7	.	TRBV4-2	CANSQDLNGTSSYEQYF	TGTGCCAACAGCCAAGATCTCAACGGGACAAGCTCCTACGAGCAGTACTTC
.	TRBJ1-3	.	TRBV6-6	CASSPQPTGIPGNTIYF	TGTGCCAGCAGCCCTCAACCTACAGGCATCCCTGGAAACACCATATATTTT
.	TRBJ2-7	.	TRBV14	CASSRADTAYEQYF	TGTGCCAGCAGCCGAGCAGACACCGCCTACGAGCAGTACTTC
TRBD1	TRBJ1-2	many	TRBV20-1	CSARQGFSYGYTF	TGCAGTGCGAGACAGGGATTTAGCTATGGCTACACCTTC
TRBD1	TRBJ2-2	once	TRBV6-1	CASITSQGLMAGELFF	TGTGCCAGCATCACATCACAGGGGCTAATGGCTGGGGAGCTGTTTTTT
.	TRBJ1-4	.	TRBV6-1	CASRVPRGEKLFF	TGTGCCAGCAGGGTTCCTCGGGGTGAAAAACTGTTTTTT
TRBD1	TRBJ2-6	.	TRBV28	CASRPIPGTGAGADVLTF	TGTGCCAGCAGACCCATCCCGGGGACAGGGGCTGGGGCCGACGTCCTGACTTTC
.	TRBJ1-1	many	TRBV24-1	CATSDSDGGGTEAFF	TGTGCCACCAGTGATTCGGACGGGGGAGGCACTGAAGCTTTCTTT
.	TRBJ1-1	.	TRBV2	CASSEAWGGGTEAFF	TGTGCCAGCAGTGAAGCTTGGGGAGGGGGCACTGAAGCTTTCTTT
.	TRBJ2-3	many	TRBV6-5	CASSPPAPNTQYF	TGTGCCAGCAGTCCCCCGGCCCCAAATACGCAGTATTTT
.	TRBJ2-2	.	TRBV5-1	CASSLAQGSYGELFF	TGCGCCAGCAGCTTGGCCCAGGGCAGTTACGGGGAGCTGTTTTTT
TRBD2	TRBJ2-7	.	TRBV4-1	CASNQGIVPGLAGIYEQYF	TGCGCCAGCAACCAAGGGATAGTCCCGGGACTAGCGGGAATCTACGAGCAGTACTTC
.	TRBJ1-2	.	TRBV11-1	CTSSHSGVSYGYSF	TGTACCAGCAGTCATTCGGGAGTTAGCTATGGCTACAGCTTC
TRBD2	TRBJ2-3	many	TRBV10-3	CAISDLVGLAGGSRTDTQYF	TGTGCCATCAGTGATCTCGTGGGACTAGCGGGAGGGAGCCGCACAGATACGCAGTATTTT
.	TRBJ2-5	once	TRBV29-1	CSVEVPKQGAETKYF	TGCAGCGTTGAAGTCCCTAAGCAAGGTGCAGAGACCAAGTACTTC
.	TRBJ2-5	many	TRBV28	CASSRGTHVKETQYF	TGTGCCAGCAGCCGGGGGACGCATGTAAAAGAGACCCAGTACTTC
TRBD2	TRBJ2-7	.	TRBV5-1	CANSSRTSGAYEQYF	TGCGCCAACAGCTCAAGGACTAGCGGGGCCTACGAGCAGTACTTC
TRBD2	TRBJ2-2	medium-sized	TRBV11-1	CASSLKVRFTSGRNTGELFF	TGTGCCAGCAGCCTTAAAGTCCGGTTTACTAGCGGGCGGAACACCGGGGAGCTGTTTTTT
.	TRBJ2-5	.	TRBV6-1	CASSGSIVWTETQYF	TGTGCCAGCAGTGGGTCAATCGTCTGGACAGAGACCCAGTACTTC
TRBD2	TRBJ2-7	.	TRBV5-1	CASSLEGGSAYEQYF	TGCGCCAGCAGCTTGGAAGGCGGGAGTGCCTACGAGCAGTACTTC
.	TRBJ2-3	.	TRBV29-1	CNVVRETEADTQYF	TGCAACGTTGTCCGGGAGACAGAGGCAGATACGCAGTATTTT
.	TRBJ2-1	.	TRBV11-2	CASSLSSAQYCEQFF	TGTGCCAGCAGCTTATCAAGCGCACAGTACTGTGAGCAGTTCTTC
TRBD1	TRBJ1-1	.	TRBV12-3/TRBV12-4	CATSPDDRATGAFF	TGTGCCACCAGTCCCGATGACAGGGCCACTGGAGCTTTCTTT
TRBD1	TRBJ2-7	.	TRBV28	CASHRQGDYEQYF	TGTGCCAGCCACCGTCAGGGGGACTACGAGCAGTACTTC
.	TRBJ2-1	.	TRBV12-3/TRBV12-4	CASSLFAGPYNEQFF	TGTGCCAGCAGTCTGTTCGCGGGGCCCTACAATGAACAGTTCTTC
TRBD1	TRBJ1-1	.	TRBV29-1	CSIKGTGYIEAFF	TGTAGCATAAAAGGGACAGGATACATTGAAGCTTTCTTT
TRBD1	TRBJ2-3	many	TRBV7-8	CASSLVQGAGTQYF	TGTGCCAGCAGCTTAGTGCAGGGGGCAGGTACGCAGTATTTT
.	TRBJ2-7	many	TRBV28	CASRGDPAGQYF	TGTGCCAGCAGAGGGGACCCTGCGGGGCAGTACTTC
.	TRBJ2-5	.	TRBV6-5	CASSCSYRSSRETQYF	TGTGCCAGCAGTTGCTCGTACAGGTCTAGCCGAGAGACCCAGTACTTC
TRBD2	TRBJ2-2	many	TRBV20-1	CSARDSREGGTGELFF	TGCAGTGCTAGAGATTCGCGGGAGGGCGGCACCGGGGAGCTGTTTTTT
.	TRBJ2-4	.	TRBV5-4	CASSLGPGSGQTLAKNIQYF	TGTGCCAGCAGCTTGGGCCCGGGGTCTGGACAAACTCTAGCCAAAAACATTCAGTACTTC
.	TRBJ2-7	.	TRBV6-2/TRBV6-3	CANTRSYEQYF	TGTGCCAACACGAGATCCTACGAGCAGTACTTC
TRBD2	TRBJ2-1	.	TRBV7-8	CASSPREASGTNEQFF	TGTGCCAGCAGCCCTAGAGAGGCTAGCGGAACGAATGAGCAGTTCTTC
.	TRBJ1-2	.	TRBV6-5	CTSTYQGSNYGYTF	TGTACCAGCACCTACCAGGGAAGTAACTATGGTTACACCTTC
.	TRBJ2-5	.	TRBV10-1	CASSESMVGGQETQYF	TGCGCTAGCAGTGAGTCGATGGTTGGGGGGCAAGAGACCCAGTACTTC
TRBD2	TRBJ2-1	.	TRBV4-1	CASSQAVRAGESSEQFF	TGCGCCAGCAGCCAAGCGGTGCGAGCGGGGGAGTCCAGTGAGCAGTTCTTC
TRBD1	TRBJ1-1	once	TRBV20-1	CSARDLGQGEAEVFF	TGCAGTGCTAGAGATCTAGGACAGGGGGAGGCTGAAGTTTTCTTT
.	TRBJ1-5	few	TRBV11-1	CTSSTGTRAHQPQHF	TGTACCAGCAGCACAGGGACAAGGGCCCATCAGCCCCAGCATTTT
.	TRBJ2-7	.	TRBV20-1	CSAPASWSIAYEQYF	TGCAGTGCTCCAGCTAGTTGGAGTATAGCGTACGAACAGTACTTC
TRBD2	TRBJ2-7	.	TRBV13	CASSTREGCYEQYF	TGTGCCAGCAGCACTCGGGAGGGATGCTACGAGCAGTACTTC
TRBD1	TRBJ2-2	few	TRBV6-2/TRBV6-3	CAISDRDGTGELFF	TGTGCCATCAGCGACAGGGACGGGACCGGGGAGCTGTTTTTT
.	TRBJ2-3	.	TRBV20-1	CTASPVDTQYF	TGCACTGCTAGCCCGGTGGATACGCAGTATTTT
.	TRBJ2-7	.	TRBV5-6	CASSLEEEGLYEQYF	TGTGCCAGCAGCTTGGAGGAGGAGGGCCTCTACGAGCAGTATTTC
.	TRBJ2-1	.	TRBV5-1	CANSSDTAVVGEQFF	TGCGCCAACAGCTCAGACACGGCAGTGGTCGGAGAGCAGTTCTTC
.	TRBJ1-5	once	TRBV6-1	CASGADQRPQHF	TGTGCCAGCGGTGCGGATCAGAGGCCCCAGCATTTT
.	TRBJ2-7	.	TRBV11-2	CASSLWGLVYEQYF	TGTGCCAGCAGCTTATGGGGGCTAGTTTACGAGCAGTACTTC
.	TRBJ1-4	.	TRBV29-1	CSVRGGSNEKLFF	TGTAGCGTTAGGGGGGGGAGTAATGAAAAACTGTTTTTT
TRBD1	TRBJ1-1	many	TRBV28	CASSGPGGEDTEAFF	TGTGCCAGCAGTGGACCAGGGGGAGAAGACACTGAAGCTTTCTTT
.	TRBJ2-1	.	TRBV5-1	CASSKNSRKGVNEQFF	TGCGCCAGCAGCAAAAATAGCCGGAAGGGGGTCAATGAGCAGTTCTTC